This T cell receptor beta chain was captured by sequencing in a study of beta chain features in type 1 diabetes. Study observations and caveats: Shortening of TCRB CDR3s, moderate but significant, appeared in all four CD4+ subsets of Type 1 diabetes patients.

In its sample, this clone was seen a few times. The target antigen is unknown. Germline CDR1 ENHRY, CDR2 SYGVKD. V lost 4 bases, J lost 7 bases, and 7 bases stayed unmatched. There are 15 residues in the CDR3. Since all of the isolated RNA was reverse transcribed, expressed TCRB transcripts were what got sequenced. Assay used: immunoSEQ multiplex PCR; TCRdb lists only in-frame clones, some missing. The sample lists approximately 250,000 clones, 15% to 20% occurring once. Specimen: naive CD4+ T cells from blood. The chain is built from TRBV10-3 and TRBJ2-1; 10 bases are shared with TRBD2. The clonotype originates from a man under 40 with type 1 diabetes. The CDR3 coding sequence is TGTGCCATCAGTGCTGGACTAGCGGATCGTAATGAGCAGTTCTTC. Its translation: CAISAGLADRNEQFF.